This T cell receptor beta chain is drawn from a study of cytomegalovirus exposure and HLA in healthy donors. Trimming stripped 6 bases from V and 0 bases from J, with 11 bases between. The germline gives CDR1 MNHEY, CDR2 SMNVEV (reference sequence). The CDR3 contains 14 residues. The table came from immunoSEQ multiplex PCR; TCRdb's copy has only in-frame clones and leaves some out. The sample records about 110,000 clones, around 82% being singletons. This chain joins TRBV27 and TRBJ2-5; D is unclear. Source material: PBMCs. The source of this sequence is a woman aged 18-29 years in good health and CMV-seronegative. CDR3 sequence reads: CASSRSPYQETQYF. In DNA form, the CDR3 reads TGTGCCAGCAGCCGGAGTCCCTACCAAGAGACCCAGTACTTC.